The 32 T cell receptor beta chains presented below share a single source sample, sequenced in a study of blood T cell repertoires in COVID-19. Libraries were prepared by immunoSEQ multiplex PCR; TCRdb keeps only in-frame clonotypes and omits some of them. The data hold nearly 25,000 clones, with under 90% observed a single time. Sequenced input: peripheral blood. The receptors come from a man in his sixties or seventies with acute or convalescent COVID-19.

The V call is TRBV4-3, the J call TRBJ2-5; 7 nucleotides line up with TRBD2. The CDR3 is 16 residues long. Looked up from germline, CDR1 is LGHNA and CDR2 is YSLEER. Trimming cost V 0 bases and J 4 bases; bases outside gene matches: 8. The CDR3 region is CASSQDKGGGRETQYF. In DNA form, the CDR3 reads TGCGCCAGCAGCCAAGATAAAGGCGGGGGACGAGAGACCCAGTACTTC.

The chain is built from TRBV5-1 and TRBJ2-7; TRBD2 aligns across 10 bases. This CDR3 has 20 residues. Germline assignment: CDR1 SGHRS and CDR2 YFSETQ. With V trimmed by 6 bases and J by 1 base, 22 bases remained unmatched. The CDR3, as DNA: TGCGCCAGCACTCCCCGGGGGGGTCTAGCGGGAGAAAAGGTTTCCTACGAGCAGTACTTC. It codes for CASTPRGGLAGEKVSYEQYF.

In nucleotides, the CDR3 is TGCGCCAGCAGCCAAGCGGACACGCCTGCCGATAATCAGCCCCAGCATTTT. Protein: CASSQADTPADNQPQHF. The V call is TRBV4-1, the J call TRBJ1-5; a possible D gene is TRBD1 (5 bases). The CDR3 is made up of 17 amino acids. Germline V CDR1 and CDR2: MGHRA, YSYEKL. V was cut by 1 base and J by 4 bases, with 17 bases left in between.

This clone has only a few counts. The rearrangement uses TRBV9 and TRBJ2-1; 9 bases are a match to TRBD1. The trim removed 0 bases at V and 4 bases at J, leaving 11 bases unmatched. CDR3 length: 18 amino acids. CDR1 is SGDLS and CDR2 is YYNGEE in the germline V gene. The DNA of the CDR3 is TGTGCCAGCAGCGTAGGTCCCCCCCGGGACAGGGTATACAATGAGCAGTTCTTC. This translates into CASSVGPPRDRVYNEQFF.

This chain joins TRBV12-5 and TRBJ2-2; 9 nucleotides match TRBD1. This CDR3 region has 15 residues. V lost 5 bases and J lost 4; bases outside the gene matches: 5. Germline CDR1 and CDR2: LGHNT and FRNRAP. The CDR3 DNA sequence: TGTGCTAGTGGTATCGGACAGGGGACCACCGGGGAGCTGTTTTTT. This translates into CASGIGQGTTGELFF.

For the CDR3, the DNA is TGTGCCAGCAGTTGGGGACTAGCGGGATCCGAGACCCAGTACTTC. Translated: CASSWGLAGSETQYF. V is TRBV27 and J is TRBJ2-5, with 13 bases that match TRBD2. V shed 4 bases, J shed 5 bases, and the junction held 4 bases outside the gene matches. Germline V gives CDR1 MNHEY, CDR2 SMNVEV (reference sequence). The CDR3 has 15 amino acids.

The chain employs TRBV7-8 and TRBJ2-1; TRBD2 agrees at 10 bases. The V and J ends lost 1 base and 6 bases, in that order; junction bases with no gene match: 9. The CDR3 contains 17 residues. CDR1 and CDR2 from the germline V gene are SGHVS and FQNEAQ. The CDR3 DNA follows: TGTGCCAGCAGCTTAGATTCCAGGGCTAGCGGGGGCAATGAGCAGTTCTTC. Amino acid sequence: CASSLDSRASGGNEQFF.

This clone was detected only once. V gene TRBV2 combines with J gene TRBJ2-5, with D possibly matching TRBD2 (6 bases). Germline V lookup: CDR1 SNHLY, CDR2 FYNNEI. The CDR3 consists of 14 residues. V gave up 5 bases and J gave up 5 bases, with 15 bases separating them. The CDR3 loop is CASSYRRDRETQYF. The CDR3 DNA sequence: TGTGCCAGCAGTTACAGGAGGGACCGGGAGACCCAGTACTTC. The full variable domain, its missing parts supplied by reference TRBV2 and TRBJ2-5, is EPEVTQTPSHQVTQMGQEVILRCVPISNHLYFYWYRQILGQKVEFLVSFYNNEISEKSEIFDDQFSVERPDGSNFTLKIRSTKLEDSAMYFCASSYRRDRETQYFGPGTRLLVL.

This sequence joins TRBV28 and TRBJ2-7; tentative D call: TRBD1 (6 bases). In germline, CDR1 is MDHEN, CDR2 SYDVKM. V gave up 6 bases and J gave up 5 bases, with 14 bases separating them. There are 13 residues in the CDR3. CDR3 nucleotides: TGTGCCAGCAGGGCTCAGGGGCCTAACGAGCAGTACTTC. Translating gives CASRAQGPNEQYF.

The chain joins TRBV9 to TRBJ2-1; D gene uncertain. The V end lost 0 bases, the J end lost 3 bases, and 13 bases lay between the germline ends. Germline V lookup: CDR1 SGDLS, CDR2 YYNGEE. This CDR3 spans 16 amino acids. CDR3 nucleotide sequence: TGTGCCAGCAGCGTAGACTCCCATCGTGGCTACAATGAGCAGTTCTTC. Its protein is CASSVDSHRGYNEQFF.

The V call is TRBV6-6, the J call TRBJ2-1, with D maybe TRBD1 (6 bases). V lost 2 bases to trimming and J lost 5 bases, with 7 bases between them. Per the germline V gene, CDR1 is MNHNY and CDR2 is SVGAGI (reference sequence). The CDR3 is 13 amino acids. The CDR3 loop is CASSYRQDNEQFF. DNA of the CDR3: TGTGCCAGCAGTTACCGACAGGACAATGAGCAGTTCTTC.

This clone occurred a few times. The chain combines TRBV5-1 with TRBJ2-2; possible D gene TRBD1, 5 bases. The CDR3 sequence is 16 residues long. CDR1 is SGHRS and CDR2 is YFSETQ in the germline V gene. Trimming cost V 2 bases and J 6 bases, with 17 bases left between them. CDR3 loop: CASSFRASKGSGELFF. Here the CDR3 DNA reads TGCGCCAGCAGCTTTCGGGCCAGCAAGGGGTCCGGGGAGCTGTTTTTT.

The rearrangement uses TRBV19 and TRBJ1-1; tentatively, D is TRBD1 (5 bases). V was shortened by 3 bases and J by 8 bases, with 13 bases between the two germline ends. Germline lookup yields CDR1 LNHDA and CDR2 SQIVND (reference sequence). The CDR3 spans 13 residues. The CDR3 loop is CASSIWQGGEAFF. The DNA of the CDR3 is TGTGCCAGTAGTATTTGGCAGGGAGGGGAAGCTTTCTTT.

J is TRBJ2-7 and V is TRBV6-5; possible D gene TRBD2, 5 bases. Germline V gives CDR1 MNHEY, CDR2 SVGAGI. CDR3 length: 12 residues. Trimming removed 5 bases at V and 9 bases at J, with 14 bases between. CDR3 sequence (DNA): TGTGCCAGCAGTCCGGGTCCCCGGGGGCAGTACTTC. Its translation: CASSPGPRGQYF.

This chain's CDR3 is CASSFDNLYGYTF. For the CDR3, the DNA is TGCGCCAGCAGCTTCGACAATCTCTATGGCTACACCTTC. The chain employs TRBV5-1 and TRBJ1-2; no firm D call. V lost 2 bases to trimming and J lost 4 bases, with 9 bases between them. This CDR3 spans 13 amino acids. Germline V gene sequence: CDR1 SGHRS, CDR2 YFSETQ.

The rearrangement uses TRBV6-1 and TRBJ1-2; D may be TRBD1 (5 bases). The CDR3 covers 12 residues. The germline V gene has CDR1 MNHNS and CDR2 SASEGT. V was pared by 3 bases and J by 6 bases, with 8 bases between. The CDR3 bases are TGTGCCAGCAGTGAGCAGGGCGATGGCTACACCTTC. Translating gives CASSEQGDGYTF.

The chain combines TRBV21-1 with TRBJ1-6; TRBD1 is the table's D call, not checked against the DNA. TRBV21-1 is deemed a pseudogene. The CDR3 has 12 residues. The CDR3 spells CASSKRGSPLHF. The CDR3 DNA reads as TGTGCCAGCAGCAAAAGGGGTTCACCCCTCCACTTT.

The V and J genes are TRBV5-8 and TRBJ2-5; D perhaps matches TRBD2 (6 bases). This CDR3 has 15 amino acids. Germline loops: CDR1 SGHTS, CDR2 YDEGEE. V was trimmed by 6 bases and J by 5 bases, leaving 20 bases between them. This CDR3 reads CASTRRGSLGETQYF. CDR3 nucleotide sequence: TGTGCCAGCACCCGTCGGGGGAGCCTGGGGGAGACCCAGTACTTC.

V is TRBV5-8 and J is TRBJ1-1; no clear D gene. Germline CDR1 SGHTS, CDR2 YDEGEE. The CDR3 is 13 residues long. Trimming removed 5 bases at V and 1 base at J, with 9 bases between. The CDR3 region has the DNA TGTGCCAGCAGTTTTCCTTGGAACACTGAAGCTTTCTTT. Amino acids: CASSFPWNTEAFF.

The chain couples TRBV30 to TRBJ1-6; 7 bases are a match to TRBD1. The CDR3 is made up of 14 amino acids. The germline V gene has CDR1 GTSNPN and CDR2 SVGIG (reference sequence). J was trimmed by 6 bases and V by 4 bases; bases with no gene match: 6. The CDR3 DNA follows: TGTGCCTGGACCCCGGGACAGTCTAATTCACCCCTCCACTTT. Amino acids: CAWTPGQSNSPLHF.

This rearrangement joins TRBV10-3 to TRBJ1-3; D call uncertain. The CDR3 contains 15 residues. The V end was cut by 9 bases, the J end by 2 bases, with 17 bases between. Germline V gene sequence: CDR1 ENHRY, CDR2 SYGVKD. CDR3 residues: CAITPTEYTGNTIYF. Written as DNA, the CDR3 is TGTGCCATTACGCCGACGGAGTATACTGGAAACACCATATATTTT.

J is TRBJ1-1 and V is TRBV5-1; maybe TRBD1 (5 bases). Looked up from germline, CDR1 is SGHRS and CDR2 is YFSETQ. The CDR3 is 15 residues long. V lost 0 bases and J 5 bases, leaving 14 bases between the germline ends. The CDR3 DNA follows: TGCGCCAGCAGCTTGGCCGGGGGTAGGAAGACTGAAGCTTTCTTT. Translated, it gives CASSLAGGRKTEAFF.

The rearrangement uses TRBV29-1 and TRBJ1-1; D ambiguous. CDR3 length: 12 amino acids. Germline CDR1 and CDR2: SQVTM and ANQGSEA. Trimming left V 7 bases short and J 1 base short, with 10 bases between. The CDR3 coding sequence is TGCAGCGCTTCGGGAGGGAACACTGAAGCTTTCTTT. Residues: CSASGGNTEAFF.

This clone was seen more than once but under ten times. The gene calls are TRBV3-1 (or the pseudogene TRBV3-2) and TRBJ1-2; the D is unclear. V dropped 2 bases and J dropped 0 bases, with 7 bases sitting between them. The CDR3 length is 14 residues. The germline V gene encodes CDR1 LGHDT and CDR2 YNNKEL (reference sequence). CDR3 in amino acids: CASSQRQTNYGYTF. CDR3 nucleotides: TGTGCCAGCAGCCAACGCCAGACTAACTATGGCTACACCTTC.

The chain links TRBV19 to TRBJ2-2; 7 bases fit TRBD2. Germline assignment: CDR1 LNHDA and CDR2 SQIVND (reference sequence). CDR3 size: 16 residues. The J segment lost 1 base and the V segment lost 5 bases, leaving 7 bases of the junction unmatched. CDR3 loop: CASSLRLALNTGELFF. In nucleotides, the CDR3 is TGTGCCAGTAGTCTAAGACTAGCCCTGAACACCGGGGAGCTGTTTTTT.

This rearrangement joins TRBV7-2 to TRBJ2-1, with a weak D call TRBD1 (8 bases). This CDR3 is built from 15 residues. Germline V lookup: CDR1 SGHTA, CDR2 FQGNSA. With 5 bases removed from V and 3 bases from J, the gap between germline ends came to 14 bases. CDR3 nucleotides: TGTGCCAGCAGCACACAGGGGGGGATCTACAATGAGCAGTTCTTC. Its translation: CASSTQGGIYNEQFF.

This clone was picked up one time. J is TRBJ2-2 and V is TRBV7-9, with a possible D match to TRBD2 (5 bases). Germline CDR1 reads SEHNR; CDR2 reads FQNEAQ (reference sequence). The CDR3 totals 17 residues. The ends were cut back, 5 bases at V and 0 bases at J, with 16 bases in the middle. In nucleotides, the CDR3 is TGTGCCAGCAGCCCTCCTCGGGGTCCCGCGAACACCGGGGAGCTGTTTTTT. It codes for CASSPPRGPANTGELFF.

J is TRBJ2-7 and V is TRBV7-9, with 9 bases fitting TRBD2. There are 18 residues in the CDR3. CDR1 and CDR2 from the germline V gene are SEHNR and FQNEAQ (reference sequence). V lost 3 bases, J lost 2 bases, and 14 bases stayed unmatched. CDR3 region: CASSFPTSGASGAYEQYF. DNA of the CDR3: TGTGCCAGCAGCTTCCCTACCTCAGGTGCTAGCGGGGCCTACGAGCAGTACTTC.

V is TRBV5-8 and J is TRBJ2-5; TRBD1 agrees at 9 bases. The CDR3 is made up of 14 amino acids. Germline assignment: CDR1 SGHTS and CDR2 YDEGEE. After removal of 3 bases from V and 4 bases from J, the junction contained 4 bases not matched to a gene. The CDR3 nucleotides are TGTGCCAGCAGCTCGCCGGACAGGGGAGAGACCCAGTACTTC. Its protein is CASSSPDRGETQYF.

This clone was found a few times. The rearrangement joins TRBV18 to TRBJ1-6; 7 nucleotides match TRBD1. This CDR3 spans 16 amino acids. The germline gives CDR1 KGHSH, CDR2 LQKENI. V was clipped by 0 bases and J by 5 bases; unmatched bases: 4. The CDR3 region is CASSPPTGRHNSPLHF. The CDR3 DNA is TGTGCCAGCTCACCACCGACAGGGAGGCATAATTCACCCCTCCACTTT.

The rearrangement joins TRBV6-5 to TRBJ1-1; D is perhaps TRBD1 (5 bases). This CDR3 has 13 amino acids. Trimming removed 6 bases from V and 8 bases from J, with 16 bases in between. The germline gives CDR1 MNHEY, CDR2 SVGAGI. The CDR3 DNA reads as TGTGCCAGCAGGGCGGGAGTTTACAGGGAAGCTTTCTTT. This sequence encodes CASRAGVYREAFF.

The chain uses TRBV9 and TRBJ1-6; D ambiguous. The V end was cut by 8 bases, the J end by 5 bases, with 11 bases between. CDR1 SGDLS and CDR2 YYNGEE come from the germline V gene. The CDR3 length is 13 residues. This chain's CDR3 is CASGLADNSPLHF. CDR3 in DNA: TGTGCCAGTGGCTTGGCTGATAATTCACCCCTCCACTTT.